This TCR beta chain was obtained from a study of radiation and T cells in renal cell carcinoma. The time point here: baseline pretreatment blood. Treatment noted: 15 Gy SBRT to primary tumor, nephrectomy 4 weeks later. The tumor was a clear cell renal cell carcinoma. The germline gives CDR1 ENHRY, CDR2 SYGVKD. Trimming stripped 2 bases from V and 3 bases from J, with 10 bases between. This CDR3 is built from 14 residues. The study, taken as a whole, reports: Baseline intratumoral clonotype presence is unknown without pretreatment biopsies. Top tumor clonotypes rose in blood 2 weeks post-radiation, then contracted.

Points on this clone: Its cognate antigen is unknown.

Assay used: immunoSEQ multiplex PCR; TCRdb lists only in-frame clones, some missing. The sample holds about 91,000 clones; 70% to 85% are singletons and the top ten take 6% to 7%. This receptor was identified in a man in his fifties or sixties with renal cell carcinoma. The chain uses TRBV10-3 and TRBJ2-5; TRBD2 is a possible D gene (5 bases). The material sequenced was blood, taken from a patient whose treatment included radiotherapy and nephrectomy. The CDR3: CAISEEGPKETQYF. The CDR3 DNA reads as TGTGCCATCAGTGAGGAGGGTCCAAAAGAGACCCAGTACTTC.